This T cell receptor beta chain was recovered during a study of read filtering for tumor transcriptome and immune sequencing. Points from the study as a whole: Correlation between methods rose after single-read clonotypes were removed. Around 84% of IR-seq clonotypes had one read, totaling around 4% of reads; RNA-seq: about 70% and 40%. IR-seq captured clonotypes deeper and more reliably than RNA-seq.

Regarding this clonotype: Its antigen remains unknown.

From germline, CDR1 is DFQATT and CDR2 SNEGSKA (reference sequence). The CDR3 extends over 13 amino acids. Trimming pared 5 bases from V and 4 bases from J, leaving 14 bases between. The library was built from 400 to 500 ng RNA with molecular barcoded adaptors for alpha/delta and beta/gamma chains. Each CDR3 protein is one row after TCRdb ran MiXCR on the reads. The sample has under 60,000 distinct CDR3 sequences, 15% to 20% seen once. The genes are TRBV20-1 and TRBJ1-1; D not certain. The clonotype was recovered from a donor at least 40 years old with multiple myeloma. Sequencing used a population of CD138-negative cells sorted from bone marrow. CDR3 amino acids: CSALDIMGTEAFF. The CDR3 DNA follows: TGCAGTGCTCTTGACATAATGGGCACTGAAGCTTTCTTT.